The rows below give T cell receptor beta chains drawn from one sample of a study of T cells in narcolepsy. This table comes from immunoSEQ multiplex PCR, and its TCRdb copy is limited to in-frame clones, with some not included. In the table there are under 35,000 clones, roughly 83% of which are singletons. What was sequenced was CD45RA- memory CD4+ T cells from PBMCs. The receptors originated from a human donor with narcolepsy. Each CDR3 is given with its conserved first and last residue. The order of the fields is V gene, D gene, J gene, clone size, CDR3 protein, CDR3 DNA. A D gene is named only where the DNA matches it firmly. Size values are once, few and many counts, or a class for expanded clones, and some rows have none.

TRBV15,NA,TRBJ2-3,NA,CATSRQGLGTDTQYF,TGTGCCACCAGCAGACAGGGTTTGGGGACAGATACGCAGTATTTT
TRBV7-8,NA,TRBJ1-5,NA,CASSLDLGFFQPQHF,TGTGCCAGCAGCTTAGATTTGGGGTTTTTCCAGCCCCAGCATTTT
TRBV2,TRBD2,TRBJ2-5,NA,CASRRSGTSGRRYQETQYF,TGTGCCAGCAGGCGGAGTGGGACTAGCGGGAGGCGATACCAAGAGACCCAGTACTTC
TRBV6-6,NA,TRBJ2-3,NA,CASSVTDTQYF,TGTGCCAGCAGTGTCACAGATACGCAGTATTTT
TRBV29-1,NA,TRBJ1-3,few,CSVLGVEGSGNTIYF,TGCAGCGTTCTGGGGGTAGAAGGCTCTGGAAACACCATATATTTT
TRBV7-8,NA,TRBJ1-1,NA,CASSLVGGNTEAFF,TGTGCCAGCAGCTTAGTAGGGGGGAACACTGAAGCTTTCTTT
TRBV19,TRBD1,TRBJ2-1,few,CASMRGQGMINEQFF,TGTGCCAGTATGAGGGGACAGGGGATGATCAATGAGCAGTTCTTC
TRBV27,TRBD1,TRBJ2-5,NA,CASSFRLQGKQETQYF,TGTGCCAGCAGTTTTCGACTACAGGGGAAACAAGAGACCCAGTACTTC
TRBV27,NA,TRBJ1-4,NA,CASRGPDEKLFF,TGTGCCAGCCGGGGGCCGGATGAAAAACTGTTTTTT
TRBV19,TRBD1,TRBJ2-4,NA,CASSRQGIAKNIQYF,TGTGCCAGTAGTAGACAGGGCATAGCCAAAAACATTCAGTACTTC
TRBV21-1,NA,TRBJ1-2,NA,CASSKNHPRVYGYTF,TGTGCCAGCAGCAAAAATCATCCCAGGGTCTATGGCTACACCTTC
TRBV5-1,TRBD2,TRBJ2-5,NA,CASSEASGRAQETQYF,TGCGCCAGCAGCGAGGCTAGCGGGAGGGCCCAAGAGACCCAGTACTTC